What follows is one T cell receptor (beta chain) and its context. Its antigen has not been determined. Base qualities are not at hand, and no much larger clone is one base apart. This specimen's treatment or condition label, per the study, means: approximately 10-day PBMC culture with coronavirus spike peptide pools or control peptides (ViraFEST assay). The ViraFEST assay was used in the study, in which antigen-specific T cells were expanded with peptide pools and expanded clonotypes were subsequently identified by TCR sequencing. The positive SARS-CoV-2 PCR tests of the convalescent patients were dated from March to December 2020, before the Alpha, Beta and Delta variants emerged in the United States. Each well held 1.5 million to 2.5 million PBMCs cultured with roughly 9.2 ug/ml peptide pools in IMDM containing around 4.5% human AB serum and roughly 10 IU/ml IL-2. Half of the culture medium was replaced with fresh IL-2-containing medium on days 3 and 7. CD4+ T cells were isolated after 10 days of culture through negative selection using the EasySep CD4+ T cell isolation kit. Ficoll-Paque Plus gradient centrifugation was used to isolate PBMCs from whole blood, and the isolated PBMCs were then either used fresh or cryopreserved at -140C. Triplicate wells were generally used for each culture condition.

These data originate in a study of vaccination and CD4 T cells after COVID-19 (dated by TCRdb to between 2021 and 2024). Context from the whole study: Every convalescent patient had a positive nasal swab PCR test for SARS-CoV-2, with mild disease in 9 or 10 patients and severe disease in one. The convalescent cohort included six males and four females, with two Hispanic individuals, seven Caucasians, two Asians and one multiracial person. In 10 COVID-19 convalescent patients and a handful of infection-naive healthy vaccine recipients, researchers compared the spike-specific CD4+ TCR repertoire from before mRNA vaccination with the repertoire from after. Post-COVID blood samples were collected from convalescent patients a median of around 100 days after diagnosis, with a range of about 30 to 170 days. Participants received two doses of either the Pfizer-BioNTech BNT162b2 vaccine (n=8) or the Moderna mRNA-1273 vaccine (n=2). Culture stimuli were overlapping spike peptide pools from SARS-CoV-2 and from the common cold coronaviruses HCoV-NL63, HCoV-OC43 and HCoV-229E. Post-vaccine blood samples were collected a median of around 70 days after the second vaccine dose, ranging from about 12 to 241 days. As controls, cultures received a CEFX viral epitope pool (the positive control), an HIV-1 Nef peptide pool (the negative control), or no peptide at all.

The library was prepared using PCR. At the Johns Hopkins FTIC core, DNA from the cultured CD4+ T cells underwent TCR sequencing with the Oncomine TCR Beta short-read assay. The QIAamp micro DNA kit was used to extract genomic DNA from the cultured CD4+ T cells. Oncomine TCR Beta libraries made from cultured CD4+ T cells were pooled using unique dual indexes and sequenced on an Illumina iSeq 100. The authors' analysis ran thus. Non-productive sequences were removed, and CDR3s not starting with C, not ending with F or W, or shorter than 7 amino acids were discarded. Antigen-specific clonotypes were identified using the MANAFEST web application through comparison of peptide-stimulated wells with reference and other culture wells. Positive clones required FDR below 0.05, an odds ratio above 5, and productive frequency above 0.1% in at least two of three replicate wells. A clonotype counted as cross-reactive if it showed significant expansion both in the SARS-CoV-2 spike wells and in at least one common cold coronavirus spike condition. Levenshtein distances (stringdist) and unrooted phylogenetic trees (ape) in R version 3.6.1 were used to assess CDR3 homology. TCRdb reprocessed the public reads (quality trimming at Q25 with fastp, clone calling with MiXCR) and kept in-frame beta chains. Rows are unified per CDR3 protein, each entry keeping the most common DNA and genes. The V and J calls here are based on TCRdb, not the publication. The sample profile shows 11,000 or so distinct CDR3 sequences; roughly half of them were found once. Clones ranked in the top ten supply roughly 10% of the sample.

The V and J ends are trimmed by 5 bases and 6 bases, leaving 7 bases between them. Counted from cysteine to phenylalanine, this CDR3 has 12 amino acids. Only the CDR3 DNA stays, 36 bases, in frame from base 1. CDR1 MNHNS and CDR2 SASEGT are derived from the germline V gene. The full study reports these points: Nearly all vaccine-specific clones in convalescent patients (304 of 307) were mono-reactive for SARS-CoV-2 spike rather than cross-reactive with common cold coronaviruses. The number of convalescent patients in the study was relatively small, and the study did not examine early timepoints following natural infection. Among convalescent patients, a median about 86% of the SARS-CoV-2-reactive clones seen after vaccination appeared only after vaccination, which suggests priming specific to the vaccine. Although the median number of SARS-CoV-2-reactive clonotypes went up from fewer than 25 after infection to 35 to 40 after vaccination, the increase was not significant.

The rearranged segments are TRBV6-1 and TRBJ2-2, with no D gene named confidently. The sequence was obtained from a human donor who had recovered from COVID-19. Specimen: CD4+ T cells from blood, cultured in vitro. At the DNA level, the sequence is TGTGCCAGCAGTCCTACAGCCGGGGAGCTGTTTTTT. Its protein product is CASSPTAGELFF.